This T cell receptor beta chain emerged from a study of shared clonotypes between healthy human individuals. Assay used: immunoSEQ multiplex PCR; TCRdb lists only in-frame clones, some missing. The sample records 1.6 million or so clones, approximately 98.5% being singletons. Findings and limits, study-wide: The naive CD4 repertoires of several donors were compared, and around 4.9% of clonotypes were shared.

Notes on this clone: Its cognate antigen is unknown.

This CDR3 comprises 12 residues. Deletions cut 6 bases from V and 6 bases from J, with 9 bases between. The germline CDR1 and CDR2 sequences are SNHLY and FYNNEI. Sequencing input: naive CD4+ T cells sorted from blood. Subset reported: CD45RA+ positively selected. V usage is TRBV2 and J usage is TRBJ2-1; D ambiguous. The receptor was isolated from a young man in good health. The CDR3 region is CASSSFGNEQFF. The CDR3, as DNA: TGTGCCAGCAGCTCTTTTGGCAATGAGCAGTTCTTC. Looking up the rest from reference TRBV2 and TRBJ2-1 gives the full variable domain: EPEVTQTPSHQVTQMGQEVILRCVPISNHLYFYWYRQILGQKVEFLVSFYNNEISEKSEIFDDQFSVERPDGSNFTLKIRSTKLEDSAMYFCASSSFGNEQFFGPGTRLTVL.